The sequence of this T cell receptor beta chain was determined in a study of blood T cells in healthy people across ages. This CDR3 has 15 amino acids. In germline, CDR1 is SGHRS, CDR2 YFSETQ. Trimming left V 4 bases short and J 0 bases short, with 13 bases between. Through a sample-barcoded 5' primer and a J-beta primer mix, a second PCR was run for about 7 to 12 cycles. TCRdb called the 5' RACE reads again in MiXCR, with one record for every CDR3 protein. The sample contains approximately 800,000 distinct CDR3 sequences, approximately 25% of which appear only once. The sample was also reused in another study, on T cells of mothers and their children. That report notes: In the second PCR, M1S primer introduced barcodes and 2-4 random bases.

The chain has TRBV5-1 and TRBJ1-2; tentative D call: TRBD1 (6 bases). The sample was blood. This TCR derives from a boy younger than 18 in good health. CDR3 amino acids: CASSLGTNANYGYTF. The DNA for the CDR3 is TGCGCCAGCAGCCTGGGGACAAACGCTAACTATGGCTACACCTTC.